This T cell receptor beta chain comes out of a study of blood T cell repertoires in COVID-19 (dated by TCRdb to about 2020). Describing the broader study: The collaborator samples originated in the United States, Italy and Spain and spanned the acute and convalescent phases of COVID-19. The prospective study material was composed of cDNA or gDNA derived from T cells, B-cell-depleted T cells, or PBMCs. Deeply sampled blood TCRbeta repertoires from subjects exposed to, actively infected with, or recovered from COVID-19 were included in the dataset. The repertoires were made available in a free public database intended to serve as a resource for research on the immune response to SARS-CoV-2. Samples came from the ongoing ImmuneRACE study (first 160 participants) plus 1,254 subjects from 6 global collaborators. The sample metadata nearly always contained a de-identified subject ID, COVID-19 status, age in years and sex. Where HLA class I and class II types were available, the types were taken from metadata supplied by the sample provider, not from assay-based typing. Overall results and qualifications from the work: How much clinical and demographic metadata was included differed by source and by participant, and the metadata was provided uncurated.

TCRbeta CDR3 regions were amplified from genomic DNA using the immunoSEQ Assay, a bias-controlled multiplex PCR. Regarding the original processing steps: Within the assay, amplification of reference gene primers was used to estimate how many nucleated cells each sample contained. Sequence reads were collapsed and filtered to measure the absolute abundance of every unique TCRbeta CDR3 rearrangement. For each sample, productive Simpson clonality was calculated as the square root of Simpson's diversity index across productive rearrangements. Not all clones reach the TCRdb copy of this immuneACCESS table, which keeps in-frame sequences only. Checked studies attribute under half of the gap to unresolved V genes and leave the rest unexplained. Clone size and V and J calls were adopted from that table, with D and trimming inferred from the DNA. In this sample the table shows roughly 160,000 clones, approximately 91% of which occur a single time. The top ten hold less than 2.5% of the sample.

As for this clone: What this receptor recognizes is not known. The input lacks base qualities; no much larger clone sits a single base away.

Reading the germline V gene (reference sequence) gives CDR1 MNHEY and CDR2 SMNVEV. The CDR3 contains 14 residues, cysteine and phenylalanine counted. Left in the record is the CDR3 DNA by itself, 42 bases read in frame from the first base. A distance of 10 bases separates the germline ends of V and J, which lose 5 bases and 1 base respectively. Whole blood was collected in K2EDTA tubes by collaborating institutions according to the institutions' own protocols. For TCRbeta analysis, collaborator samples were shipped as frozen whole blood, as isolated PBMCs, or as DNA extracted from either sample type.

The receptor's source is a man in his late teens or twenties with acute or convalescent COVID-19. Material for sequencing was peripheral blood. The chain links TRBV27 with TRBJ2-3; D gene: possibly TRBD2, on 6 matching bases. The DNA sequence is TGTGCCAGCAGTCCCGGGGAGGGCACAGATACGCAGTATTTT. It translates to CASSPGEGTDTQYF.